The rows below give T cell receptor beta chains drawn from one sample of a study of blood T cell repertoires in COVID-19. Sequencing was performed with immunoSEQ multiplex PCR; in TCRdb, only in-frame clones are kept and a portion is missing. The data contain about 67,000 clones, around 86% of them singletons. The sample was peripheral blood. These receptors were obtained from a man aged 45-60 years with active COVID-19. CDR3s include the opening cysteine and the closing phenylalanine or tryptophan. D genes are given only for firm matches. Some rows have no size entry. The others give once, few or many, or a class for an expanded clone.

D gene: TRBD2
V gene: TRBV9
clone size: NA
J gene: TRBJ2-1
CDR3 protein: CASSARRASGINEQFF
CDR3 DNA: TGTGCCAGCAGCGCCCGTCGAGCTAGCGGGATTAATGAGCAGTTCTTC

D gene: NA
V gene: TRBV19
clone size: NA
J gene: TRBJ1-5
CDR3 protein: CASSRYEGPGSRQPQHF
CDR3 DNA: TGTGCCAGTAGTCGTTACGAAGGCCCAGGGTCTAGGCAGCCCCAGCATTTT

D gene: NA
V gene: TRBV6-6
clone size: NA
J gene: TRBJ2-7
CDR3 protein: CASSQTTGPYEQYF
CDR3 DNA: TGTGCCAGCTCCCAAACGACAGGCCCCTACGAGCAGTACTTC

D gene: TRBD2
V gene: TRBV7-2
clone size: NA
J gene: TRBJ2-1
CDR3 protein: CASSLEGGRARSEQFF
CDR3 DNA: TGTGCCAGCAGCTTAGAGGGCGGGAGGGCTCGCAGTGAGCAGTTCTTC

D gene: TRBD2
V gene: TRBV28
clone size: NA
J gene: TRBJ2-3
CDR3 protein: CASSLSLAGGSGTQYF
CDR3 DNA: TGTGCCAGCAGTTTAAGTCTAGCGGGAGGGTCGGGTACGCAGTATTTT

D gene: NA
V gene: TRBV5-4
clone size: NA
J gene: TRBJ1-2
CDR3 protein: CASSLPLGVNYGYTF
CDR3 DNA: TGTGCCAGCAGCTTGCCCTTAGGGGTAAACTATGGCTACACCTTC

D gene: TRBD1
V gene: TRBV7-7
clone size: NA
J gene: TRBJ1-4
CDR3 protein: CASSPSDRGYEKLFF
CDR3 DNA: TGTGCTAGCAGTCCCTCCGACAGGGGGTATGAAAAACTGTTTTTT

D gene: TRBD2
V gene: TRBV5-6
clone size: NA
J gene: TRBJ2-1
CDR3 protein: CASSRTSVNEQFF
CDR3 DNA: TGTGCCAGCAGCCGCACTAGCGTCAATGAGCAGTTCTTC

D gene: NA
V gene: TRBV2
clone size: NA
J gene: TRBJ2-7
CDR3 protein: CASNSYGEQYF
CDR3 DNA: TGTGCCAGCAACAGTTACGGCGAGCAGTACTTC

D gene: NA
V gene: TRBV5-6
clone size: NA
J gene: TRBJ2-7
CDR3 protein: CASSVSPYPYEQYF
CDR3 DNA: TGTGCCAGCAGCGTTAGCCCTTACCCCTACGAGCAGTACTTC

D gene: TRBD2
V gene: TRBV9
clone size: NA
J gene: TRBJ2-5
CDR3 protein: CASSGSAGDQETQYF
CDR3 DNA: TGTGCCAGCAGCGGATCTGCGGGAGATCAAGAGACCCAGTACTTC

D gene: NA
V gene: TRBV11-2
clone size: NA
J gene: TRBJ1-5
CDR3 protein: CASSGRNQPQHF
CDR3 DNA: TGTGCCAGCAGCGGCAGGAATCAGCCCCAGCATTTT

D gene: NA
V gene: TRBV21-1
clone size: NA
J gene: TRBJ2-1
CDR3 protein: CASSKASGAYRSSYNEQFF
CDR3 DNA: TGTGCCAGCAGCAAAGCATCGGGTGCCTACCGGAGCTCCTACAATGAGCAGTTCTTC

D gene: TRBD1
V gene: TRBV19
clone size: few
J gene: TRBJ1-5
CDR3 protein: CASSIRTGANQPQHF
CDR3 DNA: TGTGCCAGTAGTATAAGGACAGGGGCCAATCAGCCCCAGCATTTT

D gene: NA
V gene: TRBV6-6
clone size: NA
J gene: TRBJ1-4
CDR3 protein: CASSYPERGEKLFF
CDR3 DNA: TGTGCCAGCAGTTACCCGGAGCGGGGTGAAAAACTGTTTTTT

D gene: NA
V gene: TRBV5-4
clone size: NA
J gene: TRBJ1-5
CDR3 protein: CASSRGEGQPQHF
CDR3 DNA: TGTGCCAGCAGCCGAGGGGAGGGTCAGCCCCAGCATTTT

D gene: TRBD1
V gene: TRBV7-3
clone size: once
J gene: TRBJ1-2
CDR3 protein: CASSADRVNGYTF
CDR3 DNA: TGTGCCAGCAGCGCCGACAGGGTAAATGGCTACACCTTC

D gene: NA
V gene: TRBV9
clone size: NA
J gene: TRBJ2-7
CDR3 protein: CASSVDPVSYEQYF
CDR3 DNA: TGTGCCAGCAGCGTAGATCCTGTTTCCTACGAGCAGTACTTC

D gene: TRBD2
V gene: TRBV11-3
clone size: NA
J gene: TRBJ2-1
CDR3 protein: CASSPGTSGGNEQFF
CDR3 DNA: TGTGCCAGCAGCCCTGGGACTAGCGGGGGCAATGAGCAGTTCTTC

D gene: NA
V gene: TRBV19
clone size: NA
J gene: TRBJ1-1
CDR3 protein: CASSIPRSNTEAFF
CDR3 DNA: TGTGCCAGTAGTATCCCCAGGTCCAACACTGAAGCTTTCTTT

D gene: TRBD2
V gene: TRBV27
clone size: few
J gene: TRBJ2-3
CDR3 protein: CASSLKLRREGSTDTQYF
CDR3 DNA: TGTGCCAGCAGTTTAAAGTTGAGGCGGGAGGGCAGCACAGATACGCAGTATTTT

D gene: NA
V gene: TRBV9
clone size: NA
J gene: TRBJ2-1
CDR3 protein: CASSVDGGKGQQQFF
CDR3 DNA: TGTGCCAGCAGCGTAGATGGAGGGAAGGGACAGCAGCAGTTCTTC

D gene: NA
V gene: TRBV5-5
clone size: NA
J gene: TRBJ1-3
CDR3 protein: CASSLDRERSGNTIYF
CDR3 DNA: TGTGCCAGCAGCTTGGACAGGGAGCGTTCTGGAAACACCATATATTTT

D gene: NA
V gene: TRBV29-1
clone size: NA
J gene: TRBJ2-3
CDR3 protein: CSGSTSTDTQYF
CDR3 DNA: TGCAGCGGCTCGACTAGCACAGATACGCAGTATTTT

D gene: TRBD1
V gene: TRBV19
clone size: NA
J gene: TRBJ2-1
CDR3 protein: CASSVTPTGEEFF
CDR3 DNA: TGTGCCAGTAGTGTCACCCCGACAGGGGAGGAGTTCTTC

D gene: NA
V gene: TRBV24-1
clone size: NA
J gene: TRBJ2-1
CDR3 protein: CATSRGRGKNEQFF
CDR3 DNA: TGTGCCACCAGTCGGGGTCGCGGGAAAAATGAGCAGTTCTTC

D gene: NA
V gene: TRBV29-1
clone size: NA
J gene: TRBJ2-7
CDR3 protein: CSVAAGEIDEQYF
CDR3 DNA: TGCAGCGTTGCAGCAGGGGAAATAGACGAGCAGTACTTC

D gene: NA
V gene: TRBV6-5
clone size: many
J gene: TRBJ1-2
CDR3 protein: CASRETGNYGYTF
CDR3 DNA: TGTGCCAGTAGGGAGACGGGCAACTATGGCTACACCTTC

D gene: TRBD1
V gene: TRBV3-1/TRBV3-2
clone size: NA
J gene: TRBJ2-2
CDR3 protein: CASSGRQGVSGELFF
CDR3 DNA: TGTGCCAGCAGCGGTAGGCAGGGGGTTTCCGGGGAGCTGTTTTTT

D gene: NA
V gene: TRBV7-9
clone size: NA
J gene: TRBJ1-2
CDR3 protein: CASSLGEWGHFSGYTF
CDR3 DNA: TGTGCCAGCAGCTTAGGAGAATGGGGACACTTCTCCGGCTACACCTTC

D gene: NA
V gene: TRBV27
clone size: NA
J gene: TRBJ2-5
CDR3 protein: CASSSTLTTQYF
CDR3 DNA: TGTGCCAGCAGTTCTACCCTTACGACCCAGTACTTC

D gene: NA
V gene: TRBV5-3
clone size: once
J gene: TRBJ2-3
CDR3 protein: CARSSVIGGGTDTQYF
CDR3 DNA: TGTGCCAGAAGCTCAGTCATAGGGGGGGGGACAGATACGCAGTATTTT

D gene: NA
V gene: TRBV4-1
clone size: NA
J gene: TRBJ1-3
CDR3 protein: CASSLDLVRSSGNTIYF
CDR3 DNA: TGCGCCAGCAGCCTAGACCTCGTAAGGAGCTCTGGAAACACCATATATTTT

D gene: TRBD2
V gene: TRBV19
clone size: NA
J gene: TRBJ2-1
CDR3 protein: CASSKPGTKSVEQFF
CDR3 DNA: TGTGCCAGTAGTAAACCCGGGACTAAGTCTGTGGAGCAGTTCTTC

D gene: TRBD2
V gene: TRBV15
clone size: NA
J gene: TRBJ2-1
CDR3 protein: CATSRNPGTSYNEQFF
CDR3 DNA: TGTGCCACCAGCAGAAACCCCGGGACTAGCTACAATGAGCAGTTCTTC

D gene: TRBD2
V gene: TRBV4-2
clone size: NA
J gene: TRBJ2-3
CDR3 protein: CASSPTPGLAGTDTQYF
CDR3 DNA: TGTGCCAGCAGCCCGACCCCGGGACTAGCTGGCACAGATACGCAGTATTTT

D gene: TRBD2
V gene: TRBV3-1/TRBV3-2
clone size: few
J gene: TRBJ2-2
CDR3 protein: CASGARGGRTGELFF
CDR3 DNA: TGTGCCAGCGGGGCAAGGGGAGGGCGCACCGGGGAGCTGTTTTTT

D gene: NA
V gene: TRBV7-9
clone size: NA
J gene: TRBJ2-3
CDR3 protein: CASSLAGYTDTQYF
CDR3 DNA: TGTGCCAGCAGCTTAGCGGGCTACACAGATACGCAGTATTTT

D gene: NA
V gene: TRBV6-4
clone size: NA
J gene: TRBJ2-1
CDR3 protein: CASSVVGDTHNEQFF
CDR3 DNA: TGTGCCAGCAGTGTAGTGGGGGACACCCACAATGAGCAGTTCTTC

D gene: TRBD2
V gene: TRBV12-3/TRBV12-4
clone size: NA
J gene: TRBJ2-7
CDR3 protein: CASSLAGESEQYF
CDR3 DNA: TGTGCCAGCAGTTTGGCGGGAGAGAGCGAGCAGTACTTC

D gene: TRBD2
V gene: TRBV30
clone size: NA
J gene: TRBJ2-7
CDR3 protein: CAWSLAGLSYEQYF
CDR3 DNA: TGTGCCTGGAGTTTAGCGGGCCTTAGCTACGAGCAGTACTTC